Following are 15 T cell receptor beta chains from one sample sequenced in a study of response to subunit inactivated influenza vaccine. TCRdb re-analysed the RT-PCR reads in MiXCR, keeping a single row per CDR3 protein. The sample consists of hundreds of thousands of distinct CDR3 sequences, about a tenth of them appearing once. The sample was PBMCs from blood, taken roughly 45 days after vaccination. These receptors were collected from a man between 50 and 59 years old who received an inactivated influenza vaccine.

This clonotype was observed many times. The chain is built from TRBV20-1 and TRBJ1-2; 7 nucleotides line up with TRBD1. The CDR3 is 14 residues long. Trimming removed 6 bases from V and 4 bases from J; junction bases left unmatched: 11. CDR1 and CDR2 from the germline V gene are DFQATT and SNEGSKA (reference sequence). Here the CDR3 DNA reads TGCAGTGCAACCCGGACAGGAATTAGCTATGGCTACACCTTC. This codes for CSATRTGISYGYTF.

This clonotype was counted a single time. The chain has TRBV19 and TRBJ2-7; 10 bases are shared with TRBD1. V shed 6 bases, J shed 7 bases, and the junction held 12 bases outside the gene matches. The CDR3 runs to 15 residues. Germline V gene sequence: CDR1 LNHDA, CDR2 SQIVND (reference sequence). CDR3 amino acids: CASRITGTGAGEQYF. CDR3 sequence (DNA): TGTGCCAGTAGAATAACCGGGACAGGGGCAGGAGAGCAGTACTTC.

This rearrangement joins TRBV7-8 to TRBJ2-3, with 10 bases matching TRBD2. The germline CDR1 and CDR2 sequences are SGHVS and FQNEAQ. The CDR3 length is 18 residues. With 0 bases clipped from V and 4 bases from J, the junction kept 10 bases outside the gene matches. CDR3 DNA: TGTGCCAGCAGCTTAGCGCTCGTCAAGCGGGGGGGCGCAGATACGCAGTATTTT. Encoded protein: CASSLALVKRGGADTQYF.

The V gene is TRBV4-2, the J gene TRBJ2-7; no reliable D call. This CDR3 is 13 amino acids long. Germline V gives CDR1 LGHNA, CDR2 YNFKEQ. The germline V and J ends were trimmed by 2 bases and 6 bases, with 11 bases remaining between them. The CDR3 DNA follows: TGTGCCAGCAGCCAACTGGGTGGAAGCGAGCAGTACTTC. Amino acids: CASSQLGGSEQYF.

This CDR3 is CASSVGRESPLHF. The CDR3 region has the DNA TGTGCCAGCAGCGTCGGAAGAGAATCACCCCTCCACTTT. The chain recombines TRBV7-3 with TRBJ1-6; D is unclear. V was cut by 5 bases and J by 10 bases, with 12 bases left in between. The germline V gene has CDR1 SGHTA and CDR2 FQGTGA. CDR3 length: 13 amino acids.

This clonotype was seen many times. CDR3 coding DNA: TGTGCCAGCACTCCGACGGCTTATAATTCACCCCTCCACTTT. Its translation: CASTPTAYNSPLHF. The rearrangement uses TRBV6-1 and TRBJ1-6; the D is unclear. The CDR3 extends over 14 amino acids. Germline V gene sequence: CDR1 MNHNS, CDR2 SASEGT. The V end lost 7 bases, the J end lost 4 bases, and 11 bases lay between the germline ends.

This clonotype was detected ten times or more. The V gene is TRBV11-2, the J gene TRBJ2-1; 13 bases align to TRBD2. From germline, CDR1 is SGHAT and CDR2 FQNNGV. V was clipped by 4 bases and J by 4 bases; unmatched bases: 4. The CDR3 totals 16 residues. This CDR3 reads CASSSGLAGIYNEQFF. Here the CDR3 DNA reads TGTGCCAGCAGCTCGGGACTAGCGGGGATTTACAATGAGCAGTTCTTC.

V and J are TRBV5-1 and TRBJ1-1; D is possibly TRBD1 (5 bases). This CDR3 contains 16 residues. V was trimmed by 0 bases and J by 0 bases, leaving 12 bases between them. Germline lookup yields CDR1 SGHRS and CDR2 YFSETQ. The CDR3 coding sequence is TGCGCCAGCAGCTTGGCCACAGCAGGGATGAACACTGAAGCTTTCTTT. Protein: CASSLATAGMNTEAFF.

Only a few counts were recorded for this clonotype. The V and J genes are TRBV18 and TRBJ2-1, with a tentative D call TRBD1 (5 bases). Germline CDR1 is KGHSH and CDR2 is LQKENI. This CDR3 region has 13 residues. The ends were cut back, 3 bases at V and 9 bases at J, with 12 bases in the middle. The CDR3 nucleotides read TGTGCCAGCTCACCCTCAGGGCTCGGTGAGCAGTTCTTC. The encoded protein is CASSPSGLGEQFF.

In this sample, this clonotype turned up a few times. The gene calls are TRBV7-9 and TRBJ2-1; TRBD2 aligns across 7 bases. Germline CDR1 reads SEHNR; CDR2 reads FQNEAQ (reference sequence). V shed 5 bases and J 0 bases; nucleotides not matched to a gene: 7. The CDR3 sequence is 16 residues long. CDR3 DNA: TGTGCCAGCAGCGCACATACTAGCGACTCCTACAATGAGCAGTTCTTC. Translation: CASSAHTSDSYNEQFF.

The table lists this clonotype with a few counts. The rearrangement joins TRBV3-1 to TRBJ2-6; D call uncertain. V was pared by 0 bases and J by 1 base, with 1 base between. CDR3 size: 14 residues. From germline, CDR1 is LGHDT and CDR2 YNNKEL (reference sequence). The CDR3 loop reads CASSQDSGANVLTF. CDR3 nucleotide sequence: TGTGCCAGCAGCCAAGATTCTGGGGCCAACGTCCTGACTTTC.

The chain joins TRBV5-5 to TRBJ1-5, with unresolved D. The CDR3 has 17 amino acids. V lost 1 base and J 4 bases, leaving 18 bases between the germline ends. Germline V gene sequence: CDR1 SGHKS, CDR2 YYEKEE (reference sequence). CDR3 amino acids: CASSLWPRGPLNQPQHF. The DNA for the CDR3 is TGTGCCAGCAGCTTGTGGCCCCGTGGACCCTTAAATCAGCCCCAGCATTTT.

CDR3 protein: CASSGDITYGYTF. CDR3 sequence (DNA): TGTGCCAGCAGTGGGGACATAACCTATGGCTACACCTTC. This chain links TRBV6-1 with TRBJ1-2; D is perhaps TRBD1 (6 bases). V was clipped by 4 bases and J by 4 bases, with 10 bases between them. This CDR3 has 13 amino acids. CDR1 and CDR2 from the germline V gene are MNHNS and SASEGT.

The table lists this clonotype with a few counts. The chain couples TRBV15 to TRBJ2-5, with 12 bases that match TRBD2. V shed 2 bases and J 1 base; nucleotides not matched to a gene: 5. Germline V CDR1 and CDR2: LNHNV, YYDKDF (reference sequence). This CDR3 comprises 17 residues. CDR3 sequence reads: CATSRLPGLAGQETQYF. The CDR3 DNA is TGTGCCACCAGCAGACTACCGGGACTAGCGGGCCAAGAGACCCAGTACTTC.

This clonotype was counted between two and nine times. V is TRBV20-1 and J is TRBJ2-3; D unresolved. CDR1 DFQATT and CDR2 SNEGSKA come from the germline V gene (reference sequence). This CDR3 is built from 12 residues. CDR3 in DNA: TGCAGCCCTTTCGGAAGGGCAGATACGCAGTATTTT. Protein: CSPFGRADTQYF.